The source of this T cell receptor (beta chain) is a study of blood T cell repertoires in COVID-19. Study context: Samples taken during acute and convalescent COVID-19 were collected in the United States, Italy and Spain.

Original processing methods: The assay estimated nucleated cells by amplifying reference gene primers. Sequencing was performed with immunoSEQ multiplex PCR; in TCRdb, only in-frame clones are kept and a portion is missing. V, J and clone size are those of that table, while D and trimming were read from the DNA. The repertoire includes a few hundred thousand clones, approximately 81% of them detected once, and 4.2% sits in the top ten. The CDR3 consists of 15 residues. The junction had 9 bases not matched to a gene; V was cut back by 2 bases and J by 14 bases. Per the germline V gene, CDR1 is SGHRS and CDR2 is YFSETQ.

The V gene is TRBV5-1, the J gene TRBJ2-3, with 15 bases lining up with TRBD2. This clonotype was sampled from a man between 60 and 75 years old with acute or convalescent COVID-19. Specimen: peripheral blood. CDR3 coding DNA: TGCGCCAGCAGCTTTGGGACTAGCGGGGGGCAACGCCTGTATTTT. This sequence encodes CASSFGTSGGQRLYF.